This T cell receptor (beta chain) was captured by sequencing in a study of T cell clonotyping in hematopoietic cell transplantation. Across the whole study: Recipients' pretransplant samples followed cytoreduction.

Overall study results and limits: After transplant, recipient diversity fell while pathologically expanded clonotypes grew through day 180. Cells were unsorted, so CD4 and CD8 contributions were not separated. Broader posttransplant TCR repertoire diversity was predicted by graft donor and pretransplant recipient Inverse Simpson Index values.

Trimming cost V 4 bases and J 5 bases, with 20 bases left between them. The germline V gene has CDR1 GTSNPN and CDR2 SVGIG (reference sequence). CDR3 length equals 15 residues. As to time point: recipient sample about 28 days before transplant, after cytoreduction. The table came from immunoSEQ multiplex PCR; TCRdb's copy has only in-frame clones and leaves some out. Of about 29,000 clones in the sample, 65% to 80% were seen once. Concerning this clone: Its antigen is as yet unknown.

Sample: peripheral blood mononuclear cells, taken before stem cell transplant. This sequence joins TRBV30 and TRBJ1-2; D is possibly TRBD1 (5 bases). The clonotype originates from a woman under 40 with chronic myeloid leukemia. Some clones in this sample may be carry-over from other donors' samples. CDR3 coding DNA: TGTGCCTGGACGCCTTGGGACGGGAAGTCTTATGGCTACACCTTC. This sequence encodes CAWTPWDGKSYGYTF.